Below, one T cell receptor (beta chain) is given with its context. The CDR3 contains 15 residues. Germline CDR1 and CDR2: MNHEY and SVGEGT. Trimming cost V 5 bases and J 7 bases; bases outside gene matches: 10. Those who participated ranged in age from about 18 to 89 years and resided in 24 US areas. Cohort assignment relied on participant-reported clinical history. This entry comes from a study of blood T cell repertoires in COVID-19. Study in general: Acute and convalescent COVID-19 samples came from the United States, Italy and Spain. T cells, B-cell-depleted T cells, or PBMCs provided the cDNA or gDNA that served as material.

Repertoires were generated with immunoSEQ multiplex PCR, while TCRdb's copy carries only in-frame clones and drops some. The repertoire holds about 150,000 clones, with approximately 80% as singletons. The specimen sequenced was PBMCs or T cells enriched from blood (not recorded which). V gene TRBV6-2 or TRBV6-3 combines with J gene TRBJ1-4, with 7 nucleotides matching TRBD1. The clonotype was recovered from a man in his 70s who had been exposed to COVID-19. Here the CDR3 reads CASSGPGQRIEKLFF. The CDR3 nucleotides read TGTGCCAGCAGTGGACCGGGACAGCGAATTGAAAAACTGTTTTTT.